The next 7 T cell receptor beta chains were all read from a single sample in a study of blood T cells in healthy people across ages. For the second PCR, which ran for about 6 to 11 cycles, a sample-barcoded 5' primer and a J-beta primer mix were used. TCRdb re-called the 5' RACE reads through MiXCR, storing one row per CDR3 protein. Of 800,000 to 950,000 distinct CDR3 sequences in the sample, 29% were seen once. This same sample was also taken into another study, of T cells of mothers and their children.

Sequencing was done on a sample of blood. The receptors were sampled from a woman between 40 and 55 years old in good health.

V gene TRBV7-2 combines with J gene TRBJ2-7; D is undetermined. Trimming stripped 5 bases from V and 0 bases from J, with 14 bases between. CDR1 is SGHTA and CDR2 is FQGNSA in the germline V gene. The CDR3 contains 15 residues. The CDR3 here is CASSGTVLSSYEQYF. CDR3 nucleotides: TGTGCCAGCAGCGGAACCGTGTTGAGCTCCTACGAGCAGTACTTC.

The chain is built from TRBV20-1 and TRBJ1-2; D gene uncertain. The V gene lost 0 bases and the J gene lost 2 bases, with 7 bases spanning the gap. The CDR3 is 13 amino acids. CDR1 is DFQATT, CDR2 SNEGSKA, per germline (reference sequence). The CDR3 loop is CSARDEGNYGYTF. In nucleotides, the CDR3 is TGCAGTGCTAGAGACGAGGGAAACTATGGCTACACCTTC.

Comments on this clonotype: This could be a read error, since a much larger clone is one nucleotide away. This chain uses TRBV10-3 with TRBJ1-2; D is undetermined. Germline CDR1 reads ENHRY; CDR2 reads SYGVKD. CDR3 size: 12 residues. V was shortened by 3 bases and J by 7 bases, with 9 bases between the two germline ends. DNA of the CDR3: TGTGCCATCAGTGAATCGGAGGTTGGCTACACCTTC. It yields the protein CAISESEVGYTF.

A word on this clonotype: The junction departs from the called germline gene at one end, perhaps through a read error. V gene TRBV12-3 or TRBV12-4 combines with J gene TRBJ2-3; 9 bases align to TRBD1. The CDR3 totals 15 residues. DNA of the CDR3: TGCGCCAGCAGTTTAGGGGACAGGGCCTCAGATACGCAGTATTTT. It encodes CASSLGDRASDTQYF.

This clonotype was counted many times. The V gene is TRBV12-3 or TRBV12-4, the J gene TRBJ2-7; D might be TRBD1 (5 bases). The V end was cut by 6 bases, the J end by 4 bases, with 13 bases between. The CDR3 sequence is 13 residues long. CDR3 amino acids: CASSSSDSYEQYF. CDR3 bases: TGTGCCAGCAGCTCAAGCGACAGTTACGAGCAGTACTTC.

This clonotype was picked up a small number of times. CDR3: CASIRGWGTEAFF. CDR3 coding DNA: TGTGCCAGCATACGGGGATGGGGCACTGAAGCTTTCTTT. This chain links TRBV2 with TRBJ1-1; unclear D gene. Per germline, CDR1 SNHLY and CDR2 FYNNEI. With 7 bases removed from V and 4 bases from J, the gap between germline ends came to 13 bases. The CDR3 consists of 13 residues.

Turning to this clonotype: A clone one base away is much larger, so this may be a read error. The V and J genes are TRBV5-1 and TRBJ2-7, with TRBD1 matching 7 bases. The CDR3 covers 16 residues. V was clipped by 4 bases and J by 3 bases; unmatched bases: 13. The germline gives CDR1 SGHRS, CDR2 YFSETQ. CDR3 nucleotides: TGCGCCAGCAGCACAGCGACAGGGAAATCCCTCTACGAGCAGTACTTC. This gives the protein CASSTATGKSLYEQYF.